Below are 12 T cell receptor beta chains sequenced from a single sample in a study of T cell changes during pregnancy in multiple sclerosis. Here immunoSEQ multiplex PCR was the method, and the copy in TCRdb shows in-frame clones only, minus some. This sample has some 51,000 clones, with 94% found just once. Material: CD4+ T cells from peripheral blood mononuclear cells, obtained in the first trimester of pregnancy. These receptors were collected from a female donor with multiple sclerosis, enrolled in a pregnancy study.

J is TRBJ1-1 and V is TRBV19; D gene ambiguous. V gave up 2 bases and J gave up 1 base, with 8 bases separating them. Germline CDR1 is LNHDA and CDR2 is SQIVND (reference sequence). The CDR3 loop spans 14 amino acids. For the CDR3, the DNA is TGTGCCAGTAGTATATCTATCCAGAACACTGAAGCTTTCTTT. Protein sequence: CASSISIQNTEAFF.

J is TRBJ2-1 and V is TRBV9, with unresolved D. This CDR3 region has 13 residues. Germline V CDR1 and CDR2: SGDLS, YYNGEE. V was shortened by 2 bases and J by 7 bases, with 10 bases between the two germline ends. The CDR3 here is CASSVTVQNEQFF. CDR3 in DNA: TGTGCCAGCAGCGTTACAGTCCAAAATGAGCAGTTCTTC.

The chain employs TRBV11-3 and TRBJ2-5; 9 bases fit TRBD2. The trim removed 5 bases at V and 5 bases at J, leaving 3 bases unmatched. The CDR3 is 13 residues long. Germline CDR1 SGHNT, CDR2 YENEEA. The chain's CDR3 is CASSLTSGETQYF. CDR3 nucleotide sequence: TGTGCCAGCAGCCTTACTAGCGGGGAGACCCAGTACTTC. Full variable domain (rest looked up from reference TRBV11-3 and TRBJ2-5): EAGVVQSPRYKIIEKKQPVAFWCNPISGHNTLYWYLQNLGQGPELLIRYENEEAVDDSQLPKDRFSAERLKGVDSTLKIQPAELGDSAVYLCASSLTSGETQYFGPGTRLLVL.

J is TRBJ1-4 and V is TRBV7-8; D might be TRBD1 (5 bases). The CDR3 has 14 residues. CDR1 and CDR2 (germline): SGHVS, FQNEAQ. V gave up 1 base and J gave up 8 bases, with 11 bases separating them. CDR3 nucleotide sequence: TGTGCCAGCAGCTTAGTGGGGCGGAAGGAAAAACTGTTTTTT. This encodes CASSLVGRKEKLFF.

This clone was seen a single time. The chain is built from TRBV6-5 and TRBJ1-5; possible D gene TRBD1, 6 bases. In germline, CDR1 is MNHEY, CDR2 SVGAGI. CDR3 length: 15 residues. The ends were cut back, 0 bases at V and 2 bases at J, with 8 bases in the middle. This CDR3 reads CASSYSWGRNQPQHF. The DNA of the CDR3 is TGTGCCAGCAGTTACTCTTGGGGGCGCAATCAGCCCCAGCATTTT.

This clone was detected only a few times. J is TRBJ1-1 and V is TRBV7-2; perhaps TRBD1 as D (5 bases). Germline CDR1 SGHTA, CDR2 FQGNSA. The length of the CDR3 is 13 residues. The ends were cut back, 3 bases at V and 7 bases at J, with 12 bases in the middle. This CDR3 is CASSFKAGFEAFF. CDR3 sequence (DNA): TGTGCCAGCAGCTTCAAGGCAGGGTTTGAAGCTTTCTTT.

This clone was seen only once. This chain uses TRBV7-2 with TRBJ2-5; TRBD2 aligns across 7 bases. Germline V gene lookup returns CDR1 SGHTA and CDR2 FQGNSA. The CDR3 loop spans 14 amino acids. V shed 5 bases, J shed 1 base, and the junction held 4 bases outside the gene matches. The CDR3 loop is CASSGGGIQETQYF. The CDR3 nucleotides are TGTGCCAGCAGCGGCGGGGGAATCCAAGAGACCCAGTACTTC.

This clone is a singleton in its sample. The rearrangement uses TRBV6-1 and TRBJ1-1, with unresolved D. V lost 1 base and J 2 bases, leaving 11 bases between the germline ends. The CDR3 has 15 amino acids. Germline V lookup: CDR1 MNHNS, CDR2 SASEGT. The CDR3 region is CASSEVYGPNTEAFF. The CDR3 region has the DNA TGTGCCAGCAGTGAAGTGTATGGGCCTAACACTGAAGCTTTCTTT.

The DNA of the CDR3 is TGTGCCAGCAGTGAAGGCCGGGGAACAGCCCTTTATAGTGAGACCCAGTACTTC. This translates into CASSEGRGTALYSETQYF. The rearrangement uses TRBV6-1 and TRBJ2-5; TRBD2 might be the D (5 bases). V was cut by 1 base and J by 5 bases, with 23 bases left in between. Per the germline V gene, CDR1 is MNHNS and CDR2 is SASEGT. CDR3 length: 18 residues.

The chain has TRBV2 and TRBJ1-1, with D perhaps matching TRBD1 (6 bases). Germline CDR1 SNHLY, CDR2 FYNNEI. The CDR3 is 19 residues long. V was pared by 8 bases and J by 0 bases, with 28 bases between. The DNA for the CDR3 is TGTGCCAGCCTACCCCAGGGGAAAACAAGTGGGCTCGTGAACACTGAAGCTTTCTTT. Protein: CASLPQGKTSGLVNTEAFF.

This chain uses TRBV18 with TRBJ1-5, with TRBD1 as a possible D gene (6 bases). The CDR3 is 13 amino acids. Looked up from germline, CDR1 is KGHSH and CDR2 is LQKENI. The V end was cut by 6 bases, the J end by 6 bases, with 12 bases between. The CDR3: CASSYREGQPQHF. The CDR3 nucleotides are TGTGCCAGCTCTTACAGGGAGGGTCAGCCCCAGCATTTT.

As to this clone: The identical CDR3 is also encoded by other nucleotide sequences in the sample. The chain links TRBV6-5 to TRBJ1-2, with D perhaps TRBD1 (5 bases). The CDR3 loop spans 15 amino acids. Germline V CDR1 and CDR2: MNHEY, SVGAGI. Trimming removed 0 bases at V and 0 bases at J, with 8 bases between. CDR3: CASSYSRGTNYGYTF. The DNA of the CDR3 is TGTGCCAGCAGTTACTCACGGGGGACTAACTATGGCTACACCTTC.